This entry lists 9 T cell receptor beta chains sequenced from one sample in a study of T cell clonotyping in hematopoietic cell transplantation. Profiled with immunoSEQ multiplex PCR; TCRdb holds only in-frame clones, not every one. Of 20,000 to 25,000 clones in the sample, 90% are singletons; the top ten hold about 4%. Time point defined: recipient sample about 28 days before transplant, after cytoreduction. The specimen comprised peripheral blood mononuclear cells, sampled before stem cell transplant. The receptors shown here come from a man aged 18 to 30 with biphenotypic leukemia. Some clones in this sample may be carry-over from other donors' samples.

This clone showed up just once. V is TRBV7-6 and J is TRBJ1-1, with D perhaps matching TRBD1 (6 bases). The ends were cut back, 5 bases at V and 2 bases at J, with 18 bases in the middle. The CDR3 consists of 16 residues. The germline V gene encodes CDR1 SGHVS and CDR2 FNYEAQ. This CDR3 reads CASSLLRGGKNTEAFF. Written as DNA, the CDR3 is TGTGCCAGCAGCCTTCTCAGGGGAGGAAAAAACACTGAAGCTTTCTTT.

This chain links TRBV27 with TRBJ2-2; D might be TRBD1 (6 bases). Trimming took off 3 bases at V and 5 bases at J, with 16 bases between the two ends. The CDR3 totals 16 residues. CDR1 MNHEY and CDR2 SMNVEV come from the germline V gene (reference sequence). Written as DNA, the CDR3 is TGTGCCAGCAGTTTCCCGACAGGCTTGGGGACCGGGGAGCTGTTTTTT. Amino acid sequence: CASSFPTGLGTGELFF.

The chain has TRBV27 and TRBJ2-7, with TRBD1 identical over 10 bases. The CDR3 consists of 16 residues. From germline, CDR1 is MNHEY and CDR2 SMNVEV (reference sequence). The trim removed 6 bases at V and 3 bases at J, leaving 11 bases unmatched. CDR3 DNA: TGTGCCAGCAGGGTATTTGGACAGGGGGACCTCTACGAGCAGTACTTC. Protein: CASRVFGQGDLYEQYF.

This clone occurred a few times. This chain connects TRBV7-9 to TRBJ1-1; TRBD1 is a possible D gene (5 bases). The CDR3 runs 14 residues. CDR1 is SEHNR and CDR2 is FQNEAQ in the germline V gene (reference sequence). V lost 5 bases and J lost 6, with 16 bases in between. The CDR3 DNA reads as TGTGCCAGCAGCATCGGGGGAAGCCAGGCTGAAGCTTTCTTT. This gives the protein CASSIGGSQAEAFF.

This chain's CDR3 is CASSLEGRVTGNTIYF. In DNA, the CDR3 is TGTGCCAGCAGCTTAGAGGGCAGGGTCACTGGAAACACCATATATTTT. The chain joins TRBV7-8 to TRBJ1-3; perhaps TRBD1 as D (5 bases). The germline V and J ends were trimmed by 1 base and 2 bases, with 12 bases remaining between them. The CDR3 is 16 amino acids. Germline CDR1 is SGHVS and CDR2 is FQNEAQ.

The table lists this clone with a count of one. The chain combines TRBV4-1 with TRBJ2-1; no definite D call. This CDR3 contains 17 residues. CDR1 is MGHRA and CDR2 is YSYEKL in the germline V gene. Trimming took 0 bases from V and 1 from J, leaving 13 bases between them. CDR3 nucleotides: TGCGCCAGCAGCCAAGATAAGGGTGGCTCTTCCTACAATGAGCAGTTCTTC. This encodes CASSQDKGGSSYNEQFF.

J is TRBJ2-7 and V is TRBV14; D is ambiguous. The CDR3 is 13 residues long. The V end lost 1 base, the J end lost 5 bases, and 9 bases lay between the germline ends. CDR1 is SGHDN, CDR2 FVKESK, per germline. CDR3 bases: TGTGCCAGCAGCCAAGTACGGTCGGACGAGCAGTACTTC. Translating it yields CASSQVRSDEQYF.

This clone showed up just once. V gene TRBV5-1 combines with J gene TRBJ2-7; possible D gene TRBD2, 6 bases. Trimming left V 2 bases short and J 7 bases short, with 7 bases between. The CDR3 covers 11 residues. Germline V CDR1 and CDR2: SGHRS, YFSETQ. CDR3 loop: CASSFAGEQYF. CDR3 nucleotide sequence: TGCGCCAGCAGCTTTGCGGGGGAGCAGTACTTC.

This clone was counted only a few times. The chain is built from TRBV10-3 and TRBJ1-3; 8 bases are a match to TRBD1. The V segment lost 3 bases and the J segment 3 bases; nucleotides outside the gene matches: 7. The CDR3 sequence is 16 residues long. CDR1 is ENHRY, CDR2 SYGVKD, per germline. CDR3 coding DNA: TGTGCCATCAGTGACCCTGGACAGGGCGGTGGAAACACCATATATTTT. This encodes CAISDPGQGGGNTIYF.